The rows below give T cell receptor beta chains drawn from one sample of a study of blood T cell repertoires in COVID-19. Clones were read by immunoSEQ multiplex PCR, and TCRdb kept only the in-frame ones, dropping some. Here the sample spans some 160,000 clones, around 87% being singletons. Sample: PBMCs or T cells enriched from blood (not recorded which). All receptors come from a woman aged 45-65 years who had recovered from COVID-19. The CDR3 runs from the conserved cysteine through the conserved F or W. Each record gives: D gene, clone size, J gene, V gene, CDR3 DNA, CDR3 protein. The D gene is left open where the match is weak. For some rows the clone size is stated as once, few or many, or as a class when expanded; others skip it.

TRBD2,.,TRBJ2-3,TRBV24-1,TGTGCCACCAGTGGACTAGCGGGGGGGCAGGATACGCAGTATTTT,CATSGLAGGQDTQYF
.,.,TRBJ1-1,TRBV3-1/TRBV3-2,TGTGCCAGCAGCCAACTCCCGGGGGGGTGTGAGAACACTGAAGCTTTCTTT,CASSQLPGGCENTEAFF
.,.,TRBJ1-1,TRBV18,TGTGCCAGCTCACCCTTGGACATATCCACTGAAGCTTTCTTT,CASSPLDISTEAFF
.,few,TRBJ2-1,TRBV5-4,TGTGCCAGCAGCCCGGAGGGGGCGGATGAGCAGTTCTTC,CASSPEGADEQFF
TRBD2,.,TRBJ2-7,TRBV13,TGTGCCAGCAGCCCAACGGGACTAGCCAATTCGGAGCAGTACTTC,CASSPTGLANSEQYF
.,once,TRBJ2-3,TRBV5-1,TGCGCCAGCAGTCCGGGGTCGAACACAGATACGCAGTATTTT,CASSPGSNTDTQYF
.,.,TRBJ2-7,TRBV6-2/TRBV6-3,TGTGCCAGCAGTTCCCCCAATTACGAGCAGTACTTC,CASSSPNYEQYF
.,.,TRBJ1-2,TRBV27,TGTGCCAGCAGATCCTCCGGGACAATGGGAGGCTACACCTTC,CASRSSGTMGGYTF
TRBD2,.,TRBJ2-7,TRBV28,TGTGCCAGCAGTCCCCTACTAGCGGGGGGAAGGGTCGAGCAGTACTTC,CASSPLLAGGRVEQYF
TRBD1,few,TRBJ1-5,TRBV2,TGTGCCAGCAGTGATGTTAGGGACAGGGGCCTTAAGCCCCAGCATTTT,CASSDVRDRGLKPQHF